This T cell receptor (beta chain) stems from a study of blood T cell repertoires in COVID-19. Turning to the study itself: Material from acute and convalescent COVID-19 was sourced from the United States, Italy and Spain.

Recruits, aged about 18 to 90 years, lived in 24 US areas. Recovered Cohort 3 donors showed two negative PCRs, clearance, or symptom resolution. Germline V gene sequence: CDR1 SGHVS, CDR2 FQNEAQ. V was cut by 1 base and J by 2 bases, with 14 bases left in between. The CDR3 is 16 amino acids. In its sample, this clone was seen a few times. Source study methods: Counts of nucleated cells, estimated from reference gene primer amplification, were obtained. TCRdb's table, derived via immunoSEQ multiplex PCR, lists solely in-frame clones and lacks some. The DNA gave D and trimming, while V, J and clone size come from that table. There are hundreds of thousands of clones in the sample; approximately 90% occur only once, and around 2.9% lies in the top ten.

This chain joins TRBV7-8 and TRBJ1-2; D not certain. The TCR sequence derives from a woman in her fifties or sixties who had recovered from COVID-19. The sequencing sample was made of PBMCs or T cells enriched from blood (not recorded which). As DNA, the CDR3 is TGTGCCAGCAGCTTAGTAGGTTCGAGCGCCAACTATGGCTACACCTTC. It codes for CASSLVGSSANYGYTF.